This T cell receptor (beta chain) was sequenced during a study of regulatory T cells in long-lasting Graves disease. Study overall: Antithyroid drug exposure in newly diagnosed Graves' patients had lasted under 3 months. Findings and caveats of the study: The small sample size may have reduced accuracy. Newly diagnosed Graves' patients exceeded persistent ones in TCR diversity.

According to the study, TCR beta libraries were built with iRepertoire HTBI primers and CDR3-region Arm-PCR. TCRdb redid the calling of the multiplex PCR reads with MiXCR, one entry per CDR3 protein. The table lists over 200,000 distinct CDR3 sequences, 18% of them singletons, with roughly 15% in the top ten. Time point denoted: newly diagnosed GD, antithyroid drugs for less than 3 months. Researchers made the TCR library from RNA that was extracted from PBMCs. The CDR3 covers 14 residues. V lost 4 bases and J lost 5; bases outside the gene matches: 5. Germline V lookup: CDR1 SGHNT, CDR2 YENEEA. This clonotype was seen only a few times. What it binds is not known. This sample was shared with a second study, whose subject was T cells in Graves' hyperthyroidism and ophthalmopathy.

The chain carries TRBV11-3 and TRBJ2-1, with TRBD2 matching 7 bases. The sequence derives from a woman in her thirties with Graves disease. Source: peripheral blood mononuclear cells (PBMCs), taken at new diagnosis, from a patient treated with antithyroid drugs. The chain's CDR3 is CASSWGGGDNEQFF. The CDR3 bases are TGTGCCAGCAGCTGGGGGGGGGGTGACAATGAGCAGTTCTTC.